Below are 14 T cell receptor beta chains sequenced from a single sample in a study of blood T cell repertoires in COVID-19. Method: immunoSEQ multiplex PCR; TCRdb's copy keeps in-frame clones and lacks some. The sample yields around 150,000 clones, around 82% seen once. Sequenced sample: peripheral blood. Every receptor here comes from a woman in her forties or fifties with acute or convalescent COVID-19.

This clone was seen a single time. CDR3 sequence: CASSGAQGRKTEAFF. CDR3 sequence (DNA): TGTGCCAGCAGTGGGGCACAGGGCCGGAAGACTGAAGCTTTCTTT. V usage is TRBV2 and J usage is TRBJ1-1; D may be TRBD1 (6 bases). The germline CDR1 and CDR2 sequences are SNHLY and FYNNEI. V lost 4 bases to trimming and J lost 5 bases, with 17 bases between them. The CDR3 has 15 residues. Looking up the rest from reference TRBV2 and TRBJ1-1 gives the full variable domain: EPEVTQTPSHQVTQMGQEVILRCVPISNHLYFYWYRQILGQKVEFLVSFYNNEISEKSEIFDDQFSVERPDGSNFTLKIRSTKLEDSAMYFCASSGAQGRKTEAFFGQGTRLTVV.

This clone was recorded a few times. The V gene is TRBV15, the J gene TRBJ1-1; weak D call: TRBD1 (5 bases). This CDR3 comprises 15 residues. V lost 0 bases, J lost 4 bases, and 12 bases lay in between. CDR1 and CDR2 (germline): LNHNV, YYDKDF (reference sequence). The CDR3 is CATSRDYAGVTEAFF. DNA of the CDR3: TGTGCCACCAGCAGAGATTACGCGGGGGTCACTGAAGCTTTCTTT.

The rearrangement uses TRBV5-4 and TRBJ2-1; a possible D gene is TRBD1 (8 bases). CDR1 is SGHNT and CDR2 is YYREEE in the germline V gene (reference sequence). Trimming shortened V by 4 bases and J by 5 bases, and 16 bases separated the two germline ends. The CDR3 contains 15 residues. The CDR3: CASSPQGAGDNEQFF. The CDR3 coding sequence is TGTGCCAGCAGCCCCCAGGGGGCGGGAGACAATGAGCAGTTCTTC.

The sample holds one count of this clone. J is TRBJ2-1 and V is TRBV11-1; TRBD2 aligns across 13 bases. This CDR3 is 15 amino acids long. The trim removed 5 bases at V and 9 bases at J, leaving 7 bases unmatched. Germline CDR1 SGHAT, CDR2 FQDESV (reference sequence). The CDR3 spells CASSKLAGGTGEQFF. CDR3 DNA sequence: TGTGCCAGCAGCAAACTAGCGGGGGGGACCGGTGAGCAGTTCTTC.

This clone was counted once. V usage is TRBV19 and J usage is TRBJ1-3; tentatively, D is TRBD1 (6 bases). The ends were cut back, 6 bases at V and 0 bases at J, with 12 bases in the middle. Germline CDR1 and CDR2: LNHDA and SQIVND (reference sequence). This CDR3 region has 15 residues. CDR3 bases: TGTGCCAGTAGGAAGGGGGATCTCTCTGGAAACACCATATATTTT. Encoded protein: CASRKGDLSGNTIYF. The variable domain in full, with the rest retrieved from reference TRBV19 and TRBJ1-3, is DGGITQSPKYLFRKEGQNVTLSCEQNLNHDAMYWYRQDPGQGLRLIYYSQIVNDFQKGDIAEGYSVSREKKESFPLTVTSAQKNPTAFYLCASRKGDLSGNTIYFGEGSWLTVV.

The V and J genes are TRBV11-2 and TRBJ2-3; TRBD2 aligns across 10 bases. The CDR3 sequence is 20 residues long. Germline V CDR1 and CDR2: SGHAT, FQNNGV. With 0 bases clipped from V and 2 bases from J, the junction kept 14 bases outside the gene matches. Here the CDR3 reads CASSLEPSGGLTKNTDTQYF. The CDR3, as DNA: TGTGCCAGCAGCTTAGAGCCTAGCGGGGGCCTTACCAAGAACACAGATACGCAGTATTTT.

The chain is built from TRBV2 and TRBJ2-3; D perhaps matches TRBD2 (6 bases). Germline CDR1 is SNHLY and CDR2 is FYNNEI. Trimming removed 8 bases from V and 5 bases from J, with 14 bases in between. This CDR3 is built from 13 residues. As DNA, the CDR3 is TGTGCCAGCGGGAGGCGGGTTGAAGATACGCAGTATTTT. It translates to CASGRRVEDTQYF.

This clone came up a few times. The genes are TRBV6-2 or TRBV6-3 and TRBJ1-1; D is possibly TRBD1 (5 bases). The CDR3 covers 13 residues. V was pared by 6 bases and J by 0 bases, with 8 bases between. Per germline, CDR1 MNHEY and CDR2 SVGEGT. CDR3 in amino acids: CASSRQLNTEAFF. In DNA, the CDR3 is TGTGCCAGCAGCCGACAGTTGAACACTGAAGCTTTCTTT.

The genes are TRBV4-3 and TRBJ1-2, with D possibly being TRBD1 (5 bases). The CDR3 sequence is 15 residues long. The ends were cut back, 4 bases at V and 0 bases at J, with 12 bases in the middle. Germline lookup yields CDR1 LGHNA and CDR2 YSLEER. For the CDR3, the DNA is TGCGCCAGCAGCCCGGACATCCCATCTAACTATGGCTACACCTTC. This codes for CASSPDIPSNYGYTF.

The count of this clone is one. J is TRBJ2-1 and V is TRBV4-3; maybe TRBD1 (5 bases). The CDR3 totals 13 residues. V was cut by 1 base and J by 13 bases, with 14 bases left in between. The V gene's germline CDR1 is LGHNA and CDR2 YSLEER. CDR3 loop: CASSQGSPGRQFF. The CDR3 DNA follows: TGCGCCAGCAGCCAAGGGAGCCCAGGGCGTCAGTTCTTC.

The rearrangement uses TRBV6-2 or TRBV6-3 and TRBJ1-5; D possibly corresponds to TRBD1 (5 bases). This CDR3 region has 16 residues. V lost 0 bases, J lost 6 bases, and 15 bases lay in between. In germline, CDR1 is MNHEY, CDR2 SVGEGT. The CDR3 protein is CASSYSTGHLGQPQHF. The CDR3 coding sequence is TGTGCCAGCAGTTACTCAACCGGACATTTGGGTCAGCCCCAGCATTTT.

This rearrangement joins TRBV28 to TRBJ1-5; D is unresolved. The length of the CDR3 is 14 residues. V was shortened by 3 bases and J by 7 bases, with 13 bases between the two germline ends. CDR1 and CDR2 (germline): MDHEN, SYDVKM. DNA for the CDR3: TGTGCCAGCAGTTTGGCGGATGTGTCCCAGCCCCAGCATTTT. This encodes CASSLADVSQPQHF.

This chain uses TRBV6-7 with TRBJ1-5; TRBD1 is a possible D gene (5 bases). TRBV6-7 qualifies as an ORF whose function is uncertain. Trimming pared 0 bases from V and 5 bases from J, leaving 17 bases between. This CDR3 spans 17 amino acids. The CDR3 DNA is TGTGCCAGCAGTTACTCAGGGGCCACTACGCAGGATCAGCCCCAGCATTTT. Protein sequence: CASSYSGATTQDQPQHF.

J is TRBJ2-3 and V is TRBV7-8; D may be TRBD2 (6 bases). The germline V gene has CDR1 SGHVS and CDR2 FQNEAQ. There are 15 residues in the CDR3. Trimming shortened V by 4 bases and J by 0 bases, and 11 bases separated the two germline ends. The CDR3 loop is CASSSILASTDTQYF. The CDR3 DNA reads as TGTGCCAGCAGCTCAATTCTAGCGAGCACAGATACGCAGTATTTT.